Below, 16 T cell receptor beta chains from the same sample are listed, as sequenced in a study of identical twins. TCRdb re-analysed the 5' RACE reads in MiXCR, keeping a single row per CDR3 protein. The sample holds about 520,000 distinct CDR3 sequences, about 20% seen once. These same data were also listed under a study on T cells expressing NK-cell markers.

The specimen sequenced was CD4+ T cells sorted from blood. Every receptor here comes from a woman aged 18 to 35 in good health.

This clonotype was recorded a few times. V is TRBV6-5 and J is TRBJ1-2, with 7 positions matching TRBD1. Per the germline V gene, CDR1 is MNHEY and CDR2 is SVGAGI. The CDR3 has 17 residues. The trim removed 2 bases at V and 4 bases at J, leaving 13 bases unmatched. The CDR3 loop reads CASSYGTGRGNRYGYTF. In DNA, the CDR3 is TGTGCCAGCAGTTACGGAACTGGCAGGGGGAATCGCTATGGCTACACCTTC.

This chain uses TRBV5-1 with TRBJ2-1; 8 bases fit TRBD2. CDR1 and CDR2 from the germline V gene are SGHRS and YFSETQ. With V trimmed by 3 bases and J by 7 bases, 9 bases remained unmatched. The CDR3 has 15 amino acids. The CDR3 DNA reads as TGCGCCAGCAGCTGGGACGGGACTAGACGAAATGAGCAGTTCTTC. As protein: CASSWDGTRRNEQFF.

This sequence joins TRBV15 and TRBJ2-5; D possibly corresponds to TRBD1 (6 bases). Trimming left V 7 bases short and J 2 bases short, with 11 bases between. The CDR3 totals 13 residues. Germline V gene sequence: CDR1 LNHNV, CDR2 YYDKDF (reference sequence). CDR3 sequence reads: CATKRGMQETQYF. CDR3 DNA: TGTGCCACCAAAAGGGGGATGCAAGAGACCCAGTACTTC.

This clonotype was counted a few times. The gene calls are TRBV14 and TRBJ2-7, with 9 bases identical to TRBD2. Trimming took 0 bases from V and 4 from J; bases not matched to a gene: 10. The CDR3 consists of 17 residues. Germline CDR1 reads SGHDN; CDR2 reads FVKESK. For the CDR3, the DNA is TGTGCCAGCAGCCAAGATTATGATAGCGGGAGAACGTACGAGCAGTACTTC. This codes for CASSQDYDSGRTYEQYF.

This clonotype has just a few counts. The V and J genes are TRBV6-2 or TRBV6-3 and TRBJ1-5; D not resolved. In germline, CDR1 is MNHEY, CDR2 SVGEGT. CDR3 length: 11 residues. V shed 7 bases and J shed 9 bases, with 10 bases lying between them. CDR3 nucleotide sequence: TGTGCCAGCATCGGAAACGGGCCCCAGCATTTT. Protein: CASIGNGPQHF.

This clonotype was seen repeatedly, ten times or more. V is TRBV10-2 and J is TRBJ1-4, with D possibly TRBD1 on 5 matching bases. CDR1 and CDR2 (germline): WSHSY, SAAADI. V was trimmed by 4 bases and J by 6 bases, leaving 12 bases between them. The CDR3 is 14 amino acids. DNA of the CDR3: TGCGCCAGCAGTGGGATCGGGGGAGATGAAAAACTGTTTTTT. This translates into CASSGIGGDEKLFF.

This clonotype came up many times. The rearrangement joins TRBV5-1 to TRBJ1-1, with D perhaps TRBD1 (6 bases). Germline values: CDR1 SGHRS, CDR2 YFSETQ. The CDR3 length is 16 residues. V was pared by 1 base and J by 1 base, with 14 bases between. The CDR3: CASSLSPGVKNTEAFF. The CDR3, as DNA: TGCGCCAGCAGCTTGAGTCCAGGGGTAAAGAACACTGAAGCTTTCTTT.

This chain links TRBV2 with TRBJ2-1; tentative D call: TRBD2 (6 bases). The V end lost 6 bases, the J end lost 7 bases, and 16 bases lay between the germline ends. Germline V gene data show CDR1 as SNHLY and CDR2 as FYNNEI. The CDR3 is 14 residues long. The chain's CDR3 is CASRKHGSGNEQFF. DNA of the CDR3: TGTGCCAGCAGGAAACACGGGAGTGGTAATGAGCAGTTCTTC. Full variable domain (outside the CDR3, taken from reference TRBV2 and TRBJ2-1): EPEVTQTPSHQVTQMGQEVILRCVPISNHLYFYWYRQILGQKVEFLVSFYNNEISEKSEIFDDQFSVERPDGSNFTLKIRSTKLEDSAMYFCASRKHGSGNEQFFGPGTRLTVL.

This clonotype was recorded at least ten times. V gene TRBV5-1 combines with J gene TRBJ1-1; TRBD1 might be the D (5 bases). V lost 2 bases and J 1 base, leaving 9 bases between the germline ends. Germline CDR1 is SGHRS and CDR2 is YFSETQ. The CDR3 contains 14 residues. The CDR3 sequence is CASSFQGGNTEAFF. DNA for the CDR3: TGCGCCAGCAGCTTTCAGGGTGGGAACACTGAAGCTTTCTTT.

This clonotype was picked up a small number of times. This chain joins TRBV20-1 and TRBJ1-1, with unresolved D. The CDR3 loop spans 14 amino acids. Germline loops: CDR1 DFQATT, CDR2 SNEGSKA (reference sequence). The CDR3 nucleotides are TGCAGCGCTGTATTCGCCGGGAGTGGCACTGAAGCTTTCTTT. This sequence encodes CSAVFAGSGTEAFF.

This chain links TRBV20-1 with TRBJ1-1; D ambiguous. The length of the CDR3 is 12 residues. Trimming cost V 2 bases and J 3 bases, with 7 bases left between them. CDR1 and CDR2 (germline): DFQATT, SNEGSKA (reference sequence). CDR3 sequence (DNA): TGCAGTGCTAGACTTAAATACACTGAAGCTTTCTTT. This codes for CSARLKYTEAFF.

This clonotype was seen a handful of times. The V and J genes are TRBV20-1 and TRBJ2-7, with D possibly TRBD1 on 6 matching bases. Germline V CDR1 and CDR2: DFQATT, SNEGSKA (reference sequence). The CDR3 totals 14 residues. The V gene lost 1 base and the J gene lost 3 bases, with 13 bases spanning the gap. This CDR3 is CSARVTGLGYEQYF. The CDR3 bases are TGCAGTGCTAGAGTAACAGGGCTAGGCTACGAGCAGTACTTC.

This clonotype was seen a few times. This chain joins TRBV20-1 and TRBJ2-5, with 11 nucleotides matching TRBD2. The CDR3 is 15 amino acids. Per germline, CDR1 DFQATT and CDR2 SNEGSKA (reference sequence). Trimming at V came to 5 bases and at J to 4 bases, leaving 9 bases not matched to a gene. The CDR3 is CSAPTSGRSRETQYF. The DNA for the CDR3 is TGCAGTGCTCCAACTAGCGGGAGAAGTCGAGAGACCCAGTACTTC.

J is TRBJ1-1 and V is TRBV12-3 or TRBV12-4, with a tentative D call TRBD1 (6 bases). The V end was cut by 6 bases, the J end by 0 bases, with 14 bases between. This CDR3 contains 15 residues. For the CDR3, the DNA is TGTGCCAGCAGCCCAGGGGTTAGGATGAACACTGAAGCTTTCTTT. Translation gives CASSPGVRMNTEAFF.

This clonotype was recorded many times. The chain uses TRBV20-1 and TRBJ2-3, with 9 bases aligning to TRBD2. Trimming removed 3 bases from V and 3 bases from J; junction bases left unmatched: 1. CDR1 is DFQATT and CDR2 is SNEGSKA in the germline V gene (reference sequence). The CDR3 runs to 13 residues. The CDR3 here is CSASLAGTDTQYF. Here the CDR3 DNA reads TGCAGTGCTAGTCTAGCGGGAACAGATACGCAGTATTTT.

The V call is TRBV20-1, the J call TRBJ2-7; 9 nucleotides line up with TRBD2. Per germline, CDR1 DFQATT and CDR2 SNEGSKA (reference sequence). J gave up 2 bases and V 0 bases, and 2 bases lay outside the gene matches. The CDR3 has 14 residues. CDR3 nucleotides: TGCAGTGCTAGAGACGGACTAGCGACCTACGAGCAGTACTTC. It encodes CSARDGLATYEQYF.